One and the same sample provided the 24 T cell receptor beta chains below, sequenced in a study of blood T cell repertoires in COVID-19. Clones were sequenced by immunoSEQ multiplex PCR, and TCRdb holds only the in-frame ones, with some missing. This table holds roughly 250,000 clones, about 81% found once. The source material was peripheral blood. These receptors came from a woman aged 55-69 years with active or convalescent COVID-19.

The rearrangement uses TRBV6-1 and TRBJ2-5, with 8 bases identical to TRBD2. Per the germline V gene, CDR1 is MNHNS and CDR2 is SASEGT. The CDR3 sequence is 16 residues long. Trimming at V came to 0 bases and at J to 5 bases, leaving 8 bases not matched to a gene. CDR3 in amino acids: CASSEAHGGGWETQYF. The CDR3 coding sequence is TGTGCCAGCAGTGAAGCGCACGGGGGGGGCTGGGAGACCCAGTACTTC.

This sequence joins TRBV12-3 or TRBV12-4 and TRBJ1-1; TRBD1 might be the D (5 bases). V was trimmed by 3 bases and J by 7 bases, leaving 12 bases between them. The CDR3 loop spans 13 amino acids. CDR3 DNA sequence: TGTGCCAGCAGTTTGAGGGAGGGGCGTGAAGCTTTCTTT. Its translation is CASSLREGREAFF.

This chain uses TRBV19 with TRBJ1-3, with D unclear. Germline V gene data show CDR1 as LNHDA and CDR2 as SQIVND (reference sequence). V was shortened by 1 base and J by 0 bases, with 10 bases between the two germline ends. The CDR3 covers 16 residues. The CDR3: CASSIGRSFSGNTIYF. CDR3 coding DNA: TGTGCCAGTAGTATAGGTCGGTCGTTCTCTGGAAACACCATATATTTT. Full variable domain (remainder filled in from reference TRBV19 and TRBJ1-3): DGGITQSPKYLFRKEGQNVTLSCEQNLNHDAMYWYRQDPGQGLRLIYYSQIVNDFQKGDIAEGYSVSREKKESFPLTVTSAQKNPTAFYLCASSIGRSFSGNTIYFGEGSWLTVV.

This clone is a singleton in its sample. The chain combines TRBV19 with TRBJ1-2; D perhaps matches TRBD1 (6 bases). Germline-derived CDR1 and CDR2 are LNHDA and SQIVND (reference sequence). The CDR3 has 15 residues. Trimming left V 5 bases short and J 4 bases short, with 17 bases between. The CDR3 DNA sequence: TGTGCCAGTAGTGTCGACAGGACAAATTTCTATGGCTACACCTTC. This encodes CASSVDRTNFYGYTF.

V usage is TRBV7-2 and J usage is TRBJ1-2; D is possibly TRBD1 (5 bases). V was shortened by 0 bases and J by 7 bases, with 18 bases between the two germline ends. Germline loops: CDR1 SGHTA, CDR2 FQGNSA. This CDR3 spans 16 amino acids. The CDR3 spells CASSLAQGSSRRGYTF. CDR3 bases: TGTGCCAGCAGCTTAGCCCAGGGATCGTCCCGACGTGGCTACACCTTC.

The genes are TRBV30 and TRBJ1-3; D gene uncertain. The germline V gene has CDR1 GTSNPN and CDR2 SVGIG (reference sequence). There are 13 residues in the CDR3. V gave up 4 bases and J gave up 3 bases, with 10 bases separating them. The DNA for the CDR3 is TGTGCCTGGACCACCGCGGGTGGAAACACCATATATTTT. Translated: CAWTTAGGNTIYF.

About this clone: The sample holds other DNA sequences that translate to the same CDR3. The V call is TRBV6-5, the J call TRBJ1-6; D is uncertain. Germline CDR1 is MNHEY and CDR2 is SVGAGI. CDR3 length: 13 amino acids. The V and J ends lost 6 bases and 0 bases respectively, with 3 bases between them. The CDR3 here is CASRSSYNSPLHF. CDR3 in DNA: TGTGCCAGCAGGAGCTCCTATAATTCACCCCTCCACTTT.

The gene calls are TRBV7-8 and TRBJ1-2, with TRBD1 matching over 9 bases. CDR1 and CDR2 from the germline V gene are SGHVS and FQNEAQ. Germline trimming cut 1 base from V and 5 bases from J; bases unmatched to any gene: 5. The CDR3 loop spans 15 amino acids. CDR3 region: CASSLGQGGRYGYTF. The CDR3, as DNA: TGTGCCAGCAGCTTAGGACAGGGGGGAAGATATGGCTACACCTTC.

This chain uses TRBV5-1 with TRBJ1-3; TRBD1 aligns across 11 bases. The CDR3 sequence is 16 residues long. Germline CDR1 reads SGHRS; CDR2 reads YFSETQ. J gave up 3 bases and V 4 bases, and 6 bases lay outside the gene matches. The CDR3 region is CASSRWTGGSGNTIYF. Here the CDR3 DNA reads TGCGCCAGCAGCCGGTGGACAGGGGGCAGTGGAAACACCATATATTTT.

The rearrangement links TRBV7-3 to TRBJ2-2; 9 nucleotides align to TRBD1. The germline gives CDR1 SGHTA, CDR2 FQGTGA. CDR3 length: 16 residues. J lost 5 bases, V lost 5 bases, and 9 bases had no gene match. In DNA form, the CDR3 reads TGTGCCAGCAGCGATACAGGGGGCGCGCGGACCGGGGAGCTGTTTTTT. Protein: CASSDTGGARTGELFF. The whole variable domain, filled in from reference TRBV7-3 and TRBJ2-2, reads GAGVSQTPSNKVTEKGKYVELRCDPISGHTALYWYRQSLGQGPEFLIYFQGTGAADDSGLPNDRFFAVRPEGSVSTLKIQRTERGDSAVYLCASSDTGGARTGELFFGEGSRLTVL.

The V gene is TRBV2, the J gene TRBJ1-1; D remains unclear. Per the germline V gene, CDR1 is SNHLY and CDR2 is FYNNEI. The ends were cut back, 9 bases at V and 0 bases at J, with 17 bases in the middle. The CDR3 contains 15 residues. In DNA form, the CDR3 reads TGTGCCAGACGAAAAAGGCTAGATATGAACACTGAAGCTTTCTTT. Protein product: CARRKRLDMNTEAFF.

V gene TRBV10-3 combines with J gene TRBJ2-7; tentatively, D is TRBD1 (5 bases). Trimming removed 4 bases at V and 5 bases at J, with 15 bases between. Germline V lookup: CDR1 ENHRY, CDR2 SYGVKD. This CDR3 comprises 14 residues. The CDR3 here is CAISVDRQSHEQYF. The CDR3 nucleotides are TGTGCCATCAGTGTCGATCGACAGTCACACGAGCAGTACTTC.

The chain carries TRBV6-5 and TRBJ1-6; D is unresolved. Trimming stripped 2 bases from V and 7 bases from J, with 15 bases between. This CDR3 contains 16 residues. The germline V gene has CDR1 MNHEY and CDR2 SVGAGI. DNA of the CDR3: TGTGCCAGCAGTTACAAGGCAGGCTTTGGGAATTCACCCCTCCACTTT. Translating gives CASSYKAGFGNSPLHF.

The rearrangement joins TRBV6-1 to TRBJ1-5; no firm D call. CDR3 length equals 14 residues. Trimming stripped 2 bases from V and 2 bases from J, with 7 bases between. Germline V gene data show CDR1 as MNHNS and CDR2 as SASEGT. The CDR3 sequence: CASSEPGGNQPQHF. The CDR3 bases are TGTGCCAGCAGTGAACCGGGAGGCAATCAGCCCCAGCATTTT.

The J gene is TRBJ1-6, the V gene TRBV6-5; no firm D call. V lost 2 bases and J 10 bases, leaving 9 bases between the germline ends. Germline lookup yields CDR1 MNHEY and CDR2 SVGAGI. The CDR3 totals 13 residues. The CDR3 sequence: CASSYDRGSPLHF. The CDR3 coding sequence is TGTGCCAGCAGTTACGACCGGGGATCACCCCTCCACTTT.

This clone is a singleton in its sample. V and J are TRBV2 and TRBJ2-5, with 12 positions matching TRBD2. Germline V gene lookup returns CDR1 SNHLY and CDR2 FYNNEI. Germline trimming cut 2 bases from V and 5 bases from J; bases unmatched to any gene: 6. This CDR3 spans 16 amino acids. CDR3 bases: TGTGCCAGCAGTGAACAACTAGCGGGGGGAGGCGAGACCCAGTACTTC. Encoded protein: CASSEQLAGGGETQYF.

This clone is a singleton in its sample. This sequence joins TRBV11-2 and TRBJ2-5; D is possibly TRBD1 (6 bases). Germline V gene lookup returns CDR1 SGHAT and CDR2 FQNNGV. The V and J ends lost 5 bases and 5 bases respectively, with 12 bases between them. The CDR3 runs to 13 residues. The CDR3 nucleotides read TGTGCCAGCAGCACCAGGGGTTTTGAGACCCAGTACTTC. Amino acids: CASSTRGFETQYF.

The CDR3 sequence: CASSPPGQGDTGELFF. CDR3 sequence (DNA): TGTGCCAGCAGTCCTCCGGGACAGGGGGACACCGGGGAGCTGTTTTTT. The chain links TRBV11-2 to TRBJ2-2, with 11 bases that match TRBD1. After removal of 6 bases from V and 3 bases from J, the junction contained 6 bases not matched to a gene. The CDR3 consists of 16 residues. CDR1 and CDR2 from the germline V gene are SGHAT and FQNNGV.

A note on this clone: Within the sample, other DNA sequences also encode this same CDR3. The rearrangement uses TRBV2 and TRBJ1-2; tentative D call: TRBD1 (5 bases). This CDR3 has 12 amino acids. Germline V lookup: CDR1 SNHLY, CDR2 FYNNEI. V lost 4 bases, J lost 8 bases, and 11 bases lay in between. The CDR3 DNA reads as TGTGCCAGCAGTGGCCAGGGCTGGGGCTACACCTTC. Translation: CASSGQGWGYTF.

This chain joins TRBV18 and TRBJ2-1; 8 bases line up with TRBD1. The germline CDR1 and CDR2 sequences are KGHSH and LQKENI. This CDR3 contains 16 residues. The V and J ends lost 1 base and 6 bases, in that order; junction bases with no gene match: 8. The CDR3 region has the DNA TGTGCCAGCTCACCACAGGCTGCAGGGGGCTCCAATGAGCAGTTCTTC. It translates to CASSPQAAGGSNEQFF.

V is TRBV20-1 and J is TRBJ1-1; D is undetermined. This CDR3 spans 13 amino acids. Germline V CDR1 and CDR2: DFQATT, SNEGSKA (reference sequence). The V end lost 3 bases, the J end lost 3 bases, and 11 bases lay between the germline ends. CDR3 in amino acids: CSASGHGDTEAFF. CDR3 nucleotides: TGCAGTGCTAGTGGCCACGGAGACACTGAAGCTTTCTTT.

This clone was detected only once. The CDR3 DNA reads TGTGCCATCAGCGAACAAGGGGGGGACTATGGCTACACCTTC. Residues: CAISEQGGDYGYTF. This chain connects TRBV10-3 to TRBJ1-2; tentative D call: TRBD1 (6 bases). Per germline, CDR1 ENHRY and CDR2 SYGVKD. The CDR3 covers 14 residues. V gave up 6 bases and J gave up 3 bases, with 14 bases separating them.

This clone appeared many times. The chain has TRBV6-1 and TRBJ1-2; D not resolved. Germline V gene sequence: CDR1 MNHNS, CDR2 SASEGT. There are 15 residues in the CDR3. V was clipped by 1 base and J by 3 bases, with 12 bases between them. The CDR3 sequence is CASSEGQSTYYGYTF. DNA of the CDR3: TGTGCCAGCAGTGAAGGTCAAAGTACTTACTATGGCTACACCTTC.

The table lists this clone with a count of one. V usage is TRBV25-1 and J usage is TRBJ2-7; D might be TRBD1 (5 bases). Germline CDR1 and CDR2: MGHDK and SYGVNS. V was clipped by 3 bases and J by 3 bases, with 12 bases between them. The CDR3 has 14 amino acids. The CDR3 nucleotides read TGTGCCAGCAGTGAGGCAGGGTTTGACTACGAGCAGTACTTC. Translating gives CASSEAGFDYEQYF.